Presented here are 24 T cell receptor beta chains from one specimen sequenced in a study of blood T cell repertoires in COVID-19. The method was immunoSEQ multiplex PCR; TCRdb's version includes in-frame clones alone and lacks a portion of them. The sample lists about 160,000 clones, approximately 82% occurring once. Source material: PBMCs or T cells enriched from blood (not recorded which). These receptors were obtained from a man in his 60s who had recovered from COVID-19.

The chain employs TRBV21-1 and TRBJ1-2. TRBV21-1 is flagged as a pseudogene. The CDR3 is made up of 19 amino acids. CDR3 sequence (DNA): TGTGCCAGCAGCAAACTAGCAGGGATATTGACGGGAGCTAACTATGGCTACACCTTC. As protein: CASSKLAGILTGANYGYTF.

The chain combines TRBV5-1 with TRBJ2-2; D possibly corresponds to TRBD2 (6 bases). Germline V gene sequence: CDR1 SGHRS, CDR2 YFSETQ. This CDR3 region has 15 residues. Trimming took off 3 bases at V and 4 bases at J, with 13 bases between the two ends. CDR3 sequence (DNA): TGCGCCAGCAGCTCGGCAGTCGGGGGCACCGGGGAGCTGTTTTTT. The encoded protein is CASSSAVGGTGELFF.

This chain connects TRBV12-5 to TRBJ2-7; TRBD2 agrees at 11 bases. V dropped 7 bases and J dropped 3; count of bases not matched to a gene: 8. The CDR3 consists of 15 residues. Germline CDR1 is LGHNT and CDR2 is FRNRAP. The CDR3 DNA reads as TGTGCTAGTGACGATCCGGGACTAGCGGACTACGAGCAGTACTTC. Translating gives CASDDPGLADYEQYF.

The chain is built from TRBV7-2 and TRBJ1-5; unclear D gene. The V and J ends lost 1 base and 7 bases respectively, with 11 bases between them. Germline CDR1 reads SGHTA; CDR2 reads FQGNSA. The length of the CDR3 is 14 residues. CDR3 DNA: TGTGCCAGCAGCTTAGACTTGGGCCCCCAGCCCCAGCATTTT. This sequence encodes CASSLDLGPQPQHF.

The chain joins TRBV6-5 to TRBJ2-1, with TRBD2 as a possible D gene (7 bases). The CDR3 runs 16 residues. Trimming pared 2 bases from V and 7 bases from J, leaving 18 bases between. Germline assignment: CDR1 MNHEY and CDR2 SVGAGI. The CDR3 nucleotides read TGTGCCAGCAGTTACCTTGGGGGGGGCGAGGGGAATGAGCAGTTCTTC. Amino acid sequence: CASSYLGGGEGNEQFF.

The rearrangement joins TRBV7-9 to TRBJ2-1; D is ambiguous. Germline CDR1 reads SEHNR; CDR2 reads FQNEAQ (reference sequence). The germline V and J ends were trimmed by 0 bases and 8 bases, with 11 bases remaining between them. This CDR3 region has 14 residues. CDR3 sequence reads: CASSLAWAFDEQFF. CDR3 DNA: TGTGCCAGCAGCTTAGCGTGGGCTTTCGATGAGCAGTTCTTC.

This chain links TRBV24-1 with TRBJ1-2; 8 bases are shared with TRBD1. The CDR3 has 17 residues. V lost 1 base to trimming and J lost 3 bases; unmatched junction nucleotides: 9. CDR1 is KGHDR, CDR2 SFDVKD, per germline. This CDR3 reads CATSDFGQGSPYYGYTF. The CDR3 region has the DNA TGTGCCACCAGTGATTTCGGACAGGGATCGCCCTACTATGGCTACACCTTC.

The rearrangement uses TRBV23-1 and TRBJ2-7; D perhaps matches TRBD1 (6 bases). TRBV23-1 is an ORF, with its function uncertain. V lost 8 bases and J 2 bases, leaving 16 bases between the germline ends. The CDR3 runs 14 residues. The CDR3 reads CASSRGFPPYEQYF. CDR3 nucleotides: TGCGCCAGCTCCAGGGGTTTTCCTCCCTACGAGCAGTACTTC.

This clone was detected only once. This rearrangement joins TRBV9 to TRBJ2-3, with 8 bases fitting TRBD2. Germline V gene data show CDR1 as SGDLS and CDR2 as YYNGEE. CDR3 length: 16 amino acids. V gave up 2 bases and J gave up 2 bases; unmatched junction bases: 7. CDR3 loop: CASSVSGGQITDTQYF. CDR3 DNA: TGTGCCAGCAGCGTCAGCGGGGGCCAGATCACAGATACGCAGTATTTT.

This chain connects TRBV5-1 to TRBJ2-7; TRBD2 is a possible D gene (6 bases). Germline V gene data show CDR1 as SGHRS and CDR2 as YFSETQ. The CDR3 length is 14 residues. The V end was cut by 3 bases, the J end by 3 bases, with 13 bases between. The CDR3 DNA sequence: TGCGCCAGCAGCTACCGGGCGGGGTTCTACGAGCAGTACTTC. Translation gives CASSYRAGFYEQYF.

The CDR3 sequence: CASSLATGTDTQYF. For the CDR3, the DNA is TGTGCCAGCAGTTTGGCTACAGGGACAGATACGCAGTATTTT. This chain uses TRBV28 with TRBJ2-3, with D tentatively TRBD1 (6 bases). Trimming stripped 3 bases from V and 3 bases from J, with 10 bases between. The CDR3 consists of 14 residues. Germline V gene sequence: CDR1 MDHEN, CDR2 SYDVKM.

The chain carries TRBV6-5 and TRBJ2-1; 8 nucleotides match TRBD1. The CDR3 consists of 16 residues. Germline CDR1 is MNHEY and CDR2 is SVGAGI. V lost 0 bases, J lost 7 bases, and 8 bases stayed unmatched. CDR3 sequence (DNA): TGTGCCAGCAGTTACTCTCAGATGCAGGGGGCAAATGAGCAGTTCTTC. It specifies CASSYSQMQGANEQFF.

This clone was seen just once. V gene TRBV5-1 combines with J gene TRBJ2-5; TRBD1 might be the D (6 bases). This CDR3 is 15 amino acids long. CDR1 and CDR2 from the germline V gene are SGHRS and YFSETQ. Trimming stripped 2 bases from V and 1 base from J, with 12 bases between. The chain's CDR3 is CASSFRDKFQETQYF. The CDR3 nucleotides are TGCGCCAGCAGCTTCCGGGACAAGTTCCAAGAGACCCAGTACTTC.

The chain uses TRBV7-3 and TRBJ2-5, with 11 positions matching TRBD2. With V trimmed by 2 bases and J by 1 base, 6 bases remained unmatched. Germline lookup yields CDR1 SGHTA and CDR2 FQGTGA. This CDR3 has 17 residues. DNA for the CDR3: TGTGCCAGCAGCTTAGCAGGGACTAGCGGTGTCCAAGAGACCCAGTACTTC. Amino acids: CASSLAGTSGVQETQYF.

This chain links TRBV15 with TRBJ1-6; D ambiguous. The CDR3 runs 12 residues. Trimming took 5 bases from V and 7 from J, leaving 6 bases between them. From germline, CDR1 is LNHNV and CDR2 YYDKDF (reference sequence). The CDR3 is CATSYRNSPLHF. The CDR3 nucleotides read TGTGCCACCAGCTACAGAAATTCACCCCTCCACTTT.

V usage is TRBV5-1 and J usage is TRBJ1-1; unclear D gene. CDR3 length: 14 residues. V gave up 1 base and J gave up 2 bases, with 9 bases separating them. CDR1 and CDR2 from the germline V gene are SGHRS and YFSETQ. The CDR3 DNA is TGCGCCAGCAGCTTGAGTACAGCAAACACTGAAGCTTTCTTT. It yields the protein CASSLSTANTEAFF.

V usage is TRBV3-1 (or the pseudogene TRBV3-2) and J usage is TRBJ2-2; D is ambiguous. Germline lookup yields CDR1 LGHDT and CDR2 YNNKEL (reference sequence). This CDR3 is built from 14 residues. The ends were cut back, 3 bases at V and 3 bases at J, with 8 bases in the middle. The CDR3 DNA reads TGTGCCAGCAGCCATACATTGTACACCGGGGAGCTGTTTTTT. Residues: CASSHTLYTGELFF.

Only one count was recorded for this clone. This chain uses TRBV4-1 with TRBJ2-1; 7 positions match TRBD2. Per the germline V gene, CDR1 is MGHRA and CDR2 is YSYEKL. V gave up 0 bases and J gave up 1 base; unmatched junction bases: 3. The CDR3 has 16 residues. The CDR3 region has the DNA TGCGCCAGCAGCCAAGAGGGGCGGGGGTCCTACAATGAGCAGTTCTTC. Protein: CASSQEGRGSYNEQFF.

CDR3 in DNA: TGTGCTAGTGGTGAGAGACAGGGGCTTGGAAACACCATATATTTT. It specifies CASGERQGLGNTIYF. The V call is TRBV12-5, the J call TRBJ1-3; 8 bases match TRBD1. The CDR3 consists of 15 residues. Per the germline V gene, CDR1 is LGHNT and CDR2 is FRNRAP. Germline trimming cut 5 bases from V and 3 bases from J; bases unmatched to any gene: 6.

This chain links TRBV2 with TRBJ1-1; 9 bases fit TRBD1. The length of the CDR3 is 15 residues. With V trimmed by 5 bases and J by 4 bases, 8 bases remained unmatched. Per the germline V gene, CDR1 is SNHLY and CDR2 is FYNNEI. Here the CDR3 DNA reads TGTGCCAGCAGTCGACCCGGGACAGGGAGCACTGAAGCTTTCTTT. It encodes CASSRPGTGSTEAFF. Using reference TRBV2 and TRBJ1-1 for the parts outside the CDR3, the full variable domain is EPEVTQTPSHQVTQMGQEVILRCVPISNHLYFYWYRQILGQKVEFLVSFYNNEISEKSEIFDDQFSVERPDGSNFTLKIRSTKLEDSAMYFCASSRPGTGSTEAFFGQGTRLTVV.

This clone is categorized as medium-sized. One junction end does not reproduce the germline sequence, and a read error may be involved. The chain combines TRBV5-8 with TRBJ2-1; 9 bases align to TRBD1. Germline values: CDR1 SGHTS, CDR2 YDEGEE. This CDR3 comprises 13 residues. CDR3 amino acids: CASSLVRGTGSLF. The CDR3 DNA reads TGTGCCAGCAGCTTGGTTAGGGGGACAGGGTCGCTCTTC.

The rearrangement joins TRBV4-1 to TRBJ2-3, with 8 bases that match TRBD2. V shed 1 base and J 3 bases; nucleotides not matched to a gene: 3. Germline V gene lookup returns CDR1 MGHRA and CDR2 YSYEKL. CDR3 size: 15 residues. CDR3 bases: TGCGCCAGCAGCCAAGCCGGGGGGGGAACAGATACGCAGTATTTT. Translating it yields CASSQAGGGTDTQYF.

This clone was detected once. V usage is TRBV5-1 and J usage is TRBJ2-3; 9 nucleotides align to TRBD1. The germline CDR1 and CDR2 sequences are SGHRS and YFSETQ. Germline trimming cut 2 bases from V and 2 bases from J; bases unmatched to any gene: 6. This CDR3 region has 16 residues. CDR3 nucleotides: TGCGCCAGCAGCTTTCCCGGGACAGGGTACACAGATACGCAGTATTTT. Residues: CASSFPGTGYTDTQYF.

As concerns this clone: Its ends do not fully match the called genes, so a read error is possible. The chain uses TRBV3-1 (or the pseudogene TRBV3-2) and TRBJ2-7, with 8 bases that match TRBD1. The CDR3 runs to 13 residues. The germline CDR1 and CDR2 sequences are LGHDT and YNNKEL (reference sequence). The CDR3 DNA sequence: TGTGCCAGCAGCCATCGGGACAGGTCCCACGCCTATTTC. It specifies CASSHRDRSHAYF.